These 14 T cell receptor beta chains originate from one sample sequenced in a study of cytomegalovirus exposure and HLA in healthy donors (TCRdb year 2017). Preparation of the library involved the immunoSEQ multiplex PCR assay. For the multiplex PCR, a mixture combining 60 forward primers for TCR Vbeta segments and 13 reverse primers for TCR Jbeta segments was used. This immuneACCESS table, as held by TCRdb, lists in-frame sequences with V and J called but not all clones. Of the missing ones, under half trace to an unresolved V gene in checked studies; the others have no known cause. The sample table shows 80,000 to 130,000 clones, and under 80% are seen once. Around 3.8% of the sample goes to the ten largest clones. Sequencing was carried out using PBMCs. These receptors all stem from a woman aged 50 to 60 in good health and CMV-seropositive.

The V gene is TRBV14, the J gene TRBJ1-1, with no clear D. This CDR3 spans 13 amino acids. The germline V gene has CDR1 SGHDN and CDR2 FVKESK. V lost 0 bases and J lost 3, with 5 bases in between. The CDR3 protein is CASSQDSYTEAFF. CDR3 nucleotides: TGTGCCAGCAGCCAAGACAGTTACACTGAAGCTTTCTTT.

For the CDR3, the DNA is TGTGCCAGCAGTTCCGGGGAGCGGGGGGGACACAATGAGCAGTTCTTC. It encodes CASSSGERGGHNEQFF. The V call is TRBV6-5, the J call TRBJ2-1; 10 nucleotides agree with TRBD2. Unmatched junction bases numbered 8, after V lost 4 bases and J lost 5 bases. Looked up from germline, CDR1 is MNHEY and CDR2 is SVGAGI. This CDR3 contains 16 residues.

The chain combines TRBV30 with TRBJ1-2, with a tentative D call TRBD1 (5 bases). The CDR3 length is 13 residues. V lost 2 bases to trimming and J lost 6 bases, with 13 bases between them. Germline assignment: CDR1 GTSNPN and CDR2 SVGIG (reference sequence). CDR3 coding DNA: TGTGCCTGGAGTTCAGAGCGGGGCAATGGCTACACCTTC. Its translation: CAWSSERGNGYTF.

The chain couples TRBV7-6 to TRBJ2-1; TRBD2 matches at 11 bases. Germline trimming cut 5 bases from V and 4 bases from J; bases unmatched to any gene: 4. Germline CDR1 reads SGHVS; CDR2 reads FNYEAQ. The CDR3 spans 15 residues. CDR3 loop: CASSLTSGAYNEQFF. CDR3 in DNA: TGTGCCAGCAGCCTGACTAGCGGGGCGTACAATGAGCAGTTCTTC. Using reference TRBV7-6 and TRBJ2-1 for the parts outside the CDR3, the full variable domain is GAGVSQSPRYKVTKRGQDVALRCDPISGHVSLYWYRQALGQGPEFLTYFNYEAQQDKSGLPNDRFSAERPEGSISTLTIQRTEQRDSAMYRCASSLTSGAYNEQFFGPGTRLTVL.

J is TRBJ2-1 and V is TRBV19, with D perhaps TRBD1 (6 bases). Per the germline V gene, CDR1 is LNHDA and CDR2 is SQIVND (reference sequence). The CDR3 sequence is 16 residues long. V gave up 6 bases and J gave up 5 bases, with 20 bases separating them. The CDR3 protein is CASRFPRGGVDNEQFF. The CDR3 DNA is TGTGCCAGTAGATTCCCCAGAGGGGGTGTGGACAATGAGCAGTTCTTC.

This clone showed up just a few times. The CDR3 DNA reads TGTGCCAGTAGTTGGGACAGTTTCTTTAACTATGGCTACACCTTC. The encoded protein is CASSWDSFFNYGYTF. The chain uses TRBV19 and TRBJ1-2; 7 bases map to TRBD1. This CDR3 has 15 amino acids. Germline V lookup: CDR1 LNHDA, CDR2 SQIVND (reference sequence). The J segment lost 1 base and the V segment lost 5 bases, leaving 7 bases of the junction unmatched.

V and J are TRBV7-9 and TRBJ2-7, with 7 nucleotides matching TRBD1. In germline, CDR1 is SEHNR, CDR2 FQNEAQ (reference sequence). CDR3 size: 15 residues. J was trimmed by 3 bases and V by 1 base; bases with no gene match: 6. The CDR3 here is CASSLGDSSIYEQYF. The CDR3, as DNA: TGTGCCAGCAGCTTAGGGGACAGCTCCATCTACGAGCAGTACTTC. Combining the CDR3 with reference TRBV7-9 and TRBJ2-7 gives the whole variable domain DTGVSQNPRHKITKRGQNVTFRCDPISEHNRLYWYRQTLGQGPEFLTYFQNEAQLEKSRLLSDRFSAERPKGSFSTLEIQRTEQGDSAMYLCASSLGDSSIYEQYFGPGTRLTVT.

This clone has only one observation. V is TRBV29-1 and J is TRBJ1-2, with 9 bases matching TRBD1. CDR3 length: 13 amino acids. The V segment lost 7 bases and the J segment 8 bases; nucleotides outside the gene matches: 11. Germline V gene data show CDR1 as SQVTM and CDR2 as ANQGSEA. The CDR3 here is CSAWDRVVGGYTF. In DNA form, the CDR3 reads TGCAGCGCCTGGGACAGGGTGGTTGGGGGCTACACCTTC.

This clone was detected only a few times. The chain employs TRBV7-9 and TRBJ1-1; 7 bases fit TRBD1. Germline-derived CDR1 and CDR2 are SEHNR and FQNEAQ (reference sequence). J gave up 4 bases and V 6 bases, and 11 bases lay outside the gene matches. This CDR3 region has 15 residues. The chain's CDR3 is CASSFMKDRATEAFF. Here the CDR3 DNA reads TGTGCCAGCAGTTTCATGAAAGACAGGGCCACTGAAGCTTTCTTT.

The rearrangement joins TRBV7-9 to TRBJ2-7; D unclear. V shed 4 bases and J shed 1 base, with 8 bases lying between them. Germline CDR1 is SEHNR and CDR2 is FQNEAQ (reference sequence). The CDR3 sequence is 13 residues long. The CDR3 nucleotides are TGTGCCAGCAGCTCAGGATCTTCCTACGAGCAGTACTTC. Its translation is CASSSGSSYEQYF.

The chain carries TRBV6-5 and TRBJ2-5; 14 bases align to TRBD2. V shed 7 bases and J 3 bases; nucleotides not matched to a gene: 4. Germline V gives CDR1 MNHEY, CDR2 SVGAGI. The CDR3 contains 15 residues. The CDR3 DNA follows: TGTGCCAGCATTCCGACTAGCGGGGGGGAAGAGACCCAGTACTTC. It yields the protein CASIPTSGGEETQYF.

The rearrangement uses TRBV7-9 and TRBJ1-6; tentatively, D is TRBD1 (5 bases). V was trimmed by 6 bases and J by 6 bases, leaving 21 bases between them. Germline lookup yields CDR1 SEHNR and CDR2 FQNEAQ (reference sequence). The CDR3 extends over 17 amino acids. CDR3 loop: CASSPQIPTGPNSPLHF. CDR3 sequence (DNA): TGTGCCAGCAGTCCTCAAATCCCCACAGGCCCTAATTCACCCCTCCACTTT.

The rearrangement joins TRBV14 to TRBJ1-4; D possibly corresponds to TRBD1 (5 bases). V dropped 1 base and J dropped 6 bases, with 24 bases sitting between them. The germline gives CDR1 SGHDN, CDR2 FVKESK. CDR3 length: 19 amino acids. This CDR3 is CASSQASPLQAWGDEKLFF. In nucleotides, the CDR3 is TGTGCCAGCAGCCAAGCCTCTCCTTTACAGGCCTGGGGTGATGAAAAACTGTTTTTT.

The V call is TRBV18, the J call TRBJ1-1; TRBD1 agrees at 7 bases. The CDR3 has 16 amino acids. V trimming: 1 base; J trimming: 3 bases; junction bases outside the gene matches: 8. Germline lookup yields CDR1 KGHSH and CDR2 LQKENI. CDR3 protein: CASSPRLEGADTEAFF. In DNA form, the CDR3 reads TGTGCCAGCTCACCACGCCTCGAGGGGGCTGACACTGAAGCTTTCTTT.